This TCR beta chain was observed in a study of T cell responses to AZD1222 COVID-19 vaccine. Assay used: immunoSEQ multiplex PCR; TCRdb lists only in-frame clones, some missing. The data hold approximately 110,000 clones, with roughly 91% observed a single time. General study results and limits: Baseline seropositivity characterized only a handful of AZD1222 recipients.

As regards this clone: Its antigen is not known.

CDR3 length: 17 residues. This clonotype was obtained from an adult in good health. V gene TRBV21-1 combines with J gene TRBJ2-4; the table's D call of TRBD2 was not tested on the DNA. TRBV21-1 has pseudogene status. This specimen consisted of peripheral blood, obtained on day 0 of AZD1222 vaccination. The CDR3 here is CASSNSNPRLAKNIQYF. The CDR3 DNA follows: TGTGCCAGCAGCAACTCCAACCCCCGACTAGCCAAAAACATTCAGTACTTC.